This T cell receptor beta chain was identified in a study of long-term antiretroviral therapy in people with HIV. The study, taken as a whole, reports: Regardless of time point, clones expanded before ART dominated the repertoire.

Samples were assayed with immunoSEQ v3.0 at survey level. Assay used: immunoSEQ multiplex PCR; TCRdb lists only in-frame clones, some missing. This sample carries around 9,200 clones, about 73% of them seen once, and the ten largest clones take over 20%. Concerning this clone: The antigen is unknown.

J lost 3 bases, V lost 3 bases, and 5 bases had no gene match. CDR3 length: 14 residues. Looked up from germline, CDR1 is SGHDN and CDR2 is FVKESK. This sequence originates from a man aged 35 to 55 with HIV. The material was unsorted PBMCs, obtained 0.6 years before starting antiretroviral therapy. The V gene is TRBV14, the J gene TRBJ2-7; 7 bases line up with TRBD1. CDR3 sequence reads: CASSQTGPSYEQYF. CDR3 coding DNA: TGTGCCAGCAGCCAGACAGGGCCGAGCTACGAGCAGTACTTC. Supplemented by reference TRBV14 and TRBJ2-7, the full variable domain reads EAGVTQFPSHSVIEKGQTVTLRCDPISGHDNLYWYRRVMGKEIKFLLHFVKESKQDESGMPNNRFLAERTGGTYSTLKVQPAELEDSGVYFCASSQTGPSYEQYFGPGTRLTVT.